A selection of T cell receptor beta chains follows, all from one sample in a study of radiotherapy plus CTLA-4 blockade in lung cancer. Repertoires were generated with immunoSEQ multiplex PCR, while TCRdb's copy carries only in-frame clones and drops some. The profile covers roughly 70,000 clones, with roughly 84% appearing a single time and 35% to 50% taken by the ten largest. The specimen was peripheral blood, collected from a patient treated with radiotherapy plus ipilimumab. The source of these receptors is a human donor with non-small cell lung cancer that progressed on radiotherapy plus ipilimumab. Each CDR3 is given with its conserved first and last residue. A D gene is named only where the DNA matches it firmly. Clone size appears in some rows only: once, few, many, or a class for an expanded clone.

TRBJ2-5	.	TRBV5-1	.	CASSLDPKGGGVETQYF	TGCGCCAGCAGCTTGGACCCCAAGGGGGGGGGTGTAGAGACCCAGTACTTC
TRBJ2-7	TRBD2	TRBV6-5	.	CASSYSSGDLREQYF	TGTGCCAGCAGTTACTCTAGCGGGGATTTACGTGAGCAGTACTTC
TRBJ1-2	.	TRBV6-5	once	CASSYAAQGEGYTF	TGTGCCAGCAGTTACGCGGCACAGGGTGAGGGCTACACCTTC
TRBJ2-5	TRBD1	TRBV5-1	.	CASRNRDRGLETQYF	TGCGCCAGCAGGAACCGGGACAGGGGGCTGGAGACCCAGTACTTC
TRBJ2-2	TRBD1	TRBV7-3	.	CASKGGVNTGELFF	TGTGCCAGCAAAGGGGGCGTGAACACCGGGGAGCTGTTTTTT
TRBJ2-5	TRBD2	TRBV28	.	CASRDRTSGRARETQYF	TGTGCCAGCAGAGACCGGACTAGCGGGAGGGCCCGGGAGACCCAGTACTTC
TRBJ1-1	.	TRBV11-2	.	CASSLARDRTEAFF	TGTGCCAGCAGCTTAGCCAGGGATAGGACTGAAGCTTTCTTT
TRBJ2-7	.	TRBV2	once	CASTKGQLYEQYF	TGTGCCAGCACTAAGGGACAACTCTACGAGCAGTACTTC
TRBJ2-1	.	TRBV15	.	CATNKYPVSSYNEQFF	TGTGCCACCAATAAATATCCGGTGAGCTCCTACAATGAGCAGTTCTTC
TRBJ2-7	TRBD1	TRBV5-6	.	CASSLGDRVGEQYF	TGTGCCAGCAGCTTGGGCGACAGGGTGGGTGAGCAGTACTTC
TRBJ2-1	TRBD2	TRBV4-1	.	CASSQDGSGRAVKQFF	TGCGCCAGCAGCCAAGATGGGAGCGGGAGGGCCGTCAAGCAGTTCTTC
TRBJ1-2	.	TRBV20-1	.	CSARAGFGYTF	TGCAGTGCTAGAGCCGGGTTCGGCTACACCTTC
TRBJ2-5	.	TRBV10-3	.	CAIRAAQETQYF	TGTGCCATACGGGCGGCCCAAGAGACCCAGTACTTC
TRBJ2-6	TRBD1	TRBV28	.	CASRGLGGKISANVLTF	TGTGCCAGTAGGGGGCTAGGAGGAAAAATCTCGGCCAACGTCCTGACTTTC
TRBJ1-1	.	TRBV18	few	CASRSGMNTEAFF	TGTGCCAGCCGTTCCGGGATGAACACTGAAGCTTTCTTT
TRBJ2-2	TRBD1	TRBV6-1	many	CASPGQGDTGELFF	TGTGCCAGCCCGGGACAGGGGGACACCGGGGAGCTGTTTTTT
TRBJ1-1	.	TRBV6-1	.	CASSEPPLLNTEAFF	TGTGCCAGCAGTGAACCCCCCTTACTGAACACTGAAGCTTTCTTT
TRBJ1-3	.	TRBV6-6	.	CASSALSGNTIYF	TGTGCCAGCAGCGCACTCTCTGGAAACACCATATATTTT
TRBJ1-2	.	TRBV7-9	.	CASSPPGQSANYGYTF	TGTGCCAGCAGCCCGCCCGGACAGTCCGCTAACTATGGCTACACCTTC
TRBJ1-5	TRBD1	TRBV7-9	few	CASSLDRAGQPQHF	TGTGCCAGCAGCCTTGACAGGGCAGGGCAGCCCCAGCATTTT
TRBJ2-1	.	TRBV27	.	CASSLSSGYYYNEQFF	TGTGCCAGCAGTTTATCCTCGGGGTACTACTACAATGAGCAGTTCTTC
TRBJ2-1	TRBD2	TRBV30	.	CAWSSGRVSYNEQFF	TGTGCCTGGAGTAGCGGGAGAGTATCCTACAATGAGCAGTTCTTC
TRBJ1-1	.	TRBV7-6	once	CASSLASGGNTEAFF	TGTGCCAGCAGTTTGGCAAGTGGGGGTAACACTGAAGCTTTCTTT
TRBJ2-7	.	TRBV6-1	.	CASSEVSQGPYEQYF	TGTGCCAGCAGTGAAGTGTCCCAGGGACCATACGAGCAGTACTTC
TRBJ1-3	TRBD1	TRBV4-2	.	CASSQDRGTASGNTIYF	TGTGCCAGCAGCCAAGATCGGGGGACAGCCTCTGGAAACACCATATATTTT
TRBJ1-1	TRBD1	TRBV10-3	.	CAISGQGIIGNTEAFF	TGTGCCATCAGTGGACAGGGTATCATTGGGAACACTGAAGCTTTCTTT
TRBJ2-5	TRBD2	TRBV7-2	once	CASSLAAGGRETQYF	TGTGCCAGCAGCTTAGCAGCGGGAGGGAGAGAGACCCAGTACTTC